Listed here are 20 T cell receptor beta chains from one sample, sequenced in a study of T cells in women clearing cervical HPV infection. Libraries were prepared by immunoSEQ multiplex PCR; TCRdb keeps only in-frame clonotypes and omits some of them. The sample includes about 34,000 clones. The sample taken for sequencing was blood buffy coat. These receptors were collected from a woman aged 18 to 75 with a cervical HPV16 infection that either progressed to CIN3+ or cleared (not recorded which).

To note about this clone: The read falls 3 residues short of the CDR3 end, and the missing part is taken from the germline J gene. The chain recombines TRBV7-8 with TRBJ1-4; TRBD1 is a possible D gene (5 bases). V was clipped by 5 bases and J by 5 bases, with 12 bases between them. This CDR3 comprises 14 residues. Germline V gene lookup returns CDR1 SGHVS and CDR2 FQNEAQ. The DNA read from the CDR3 is TGTGCCAGCAGCGGCAGGGAGGGGAATGAAAAA. Protein: CASSGREGNEK. The CDR3 as a whole reads CASSGREGNEKLFF.

Points on this clone: Read coverage stops 3 residues before the CDR3 terminus; the germline J gene supplies the remainder. J is TRBJ1-1 and V is TRBV6-2 or TRBV6-3; D not resolved. The germline CDR1 and CDR2 sequences are MNHEY and SVGEGT. The V end was cut by 3 bases, the J end by 4 bases, with 9 bases between. The CDR3 is made up of 13 amino acids. CDR3 DNA (partial): TGTGCCAGCAGTTATGAGCTAGGCACTGAA. Residues: CASSYELGTE. The full CDR3 protein is CASSYELGTEAFF.

Points on this clone: The CDR3 end lies 3 residues beyond the end of the read and is filled in from the germline J gene. This chain uses TRBV29-1 with TRBJ2-3, with D perhaps matching TRBD1 (6 bases). The CDR3 has 12 residues. Trimming removed 4 bases from V and 2 bases from J, with 7 bases in between. Germline V lookup: CDR1 SQVTM, CDR2 ANQGSEA. The CDR3 reads CSVGQATDTQYF. CDR3 bases read: TGCAGCGTTGGACAGGCCACAGATACG.

Notes on this clone: Read data end 3 residues before the CDR3 end; the end is taken from the germline J gene. The gene calls are TRBV4-1 and TRBJ2-7; D possibly corresponds to TRBD2 (5 bases). V dropped 1 base and J dropped 1 base, with 14 bases sitting between them. This CDR3 has 16 residues. Looked up from germline, CDR1 is MGHRA and CDR2 is YSYEKL. The CDR3 here is CASSQGAGRESYEQYF. Incomplete CDR3 DNA: TGCGCCAGCAGCCAAGGGGCGGGTCGAGAGTCCTACGAG.

In the case of this clone: The CDR3 extends 3 residues past the end of the read, so its final part is completed from the germline J gene. The V gene is TRBV7-6, the J gene TRBJ2-1; TRBD2 matches at 9 bases. Unmatched junction bases numbered 10, after V lost 4 bases and J lost 6 bases. The CDR3 runs 16 residues. Per the germline V gene, CDR1 is SGHVS and CDR2 is FNYEAQ. The chain's CDR3 is CASSSTGTSHLNEQFF. The CDR3 DNA, read in part, is TGTGCCAGCAGCTCCACCGGGACTAGCCACCTCAATGAG.

Points on this clone: The missing CDR3 end, 3 residues past where the read stops, is filled in from the germline J gene. The chain couples TRBV5-1 to TRBJ2-2; D remains ambiguous. This CDR3 is 13 amino acids long. V was clipped by 4 bases and J by 6 bases, with 10 bases between them. CDR1 is SGHRS and CDR2 is YFSETQ in the germline V gene. The sequenced part of the CDR3 DNA is TGCGCCAGCAGCCCTGCTGAGCCCGGGGAG. Its protein product is CASSPAEPGE. The complete CDR3 protein is CASSPAEPGELFF.

With regard to this clone: The read ends 3 residues before the CDR3 terminus; that terminus is restored from the germline J gene. The chain combines TRBV7-9 with TRBJ1-5; no definite D call. The V gene's germline CDR1 is SEHNR and CDR2 FQNEAQ (reference sequence). The length of the CDR3 is 15 residues. Trimming removed 5 bases from V and 3 bases from J, with 14 bases in between. CDR3 sequence: CASSLGGGTNQPQHF. Partial CDR3 DNA: TGTGCCAGCAGCCTAGGTGGCGGAACCAATCAGCCC.

As regards this clone: The read terminates 3 residues before the CDR3 end, so the remaining end is supplied by the germline J gene. The chain is built from TRBV6-1 and TRBJ1-2; a possible D gene is TRBD1 (5 bases). This CDR3 spans 12 amino acids. Germline loops: CDR1 MNHNS, CDR2 SASEGT. The CDR3 loop reads CASSEGGVAYTF. CDR3 DNA (partial): TGTGCCAGCAGTGAGGGAGGGGTAGCC.

In the case of this clone: The read terminates 3 residues before the CDR3 end, so the remaining end is supplied by the germline J gene. V and J are TRBV2 and TRBJ1-5; weak D call: TRBD1 (6 bases). The CDR3 runs to 15 residues. Trimming took off 6 bases at V and 0 bases at J, with 12 bases between the two ends. CDR1 is SNHLY and CDR2 is FYNNEI in the germline V gene. The CDR3 is CASSGQSNSNQPQHF. CDR3 DNA (partial): TGTGCCAGCAGCGGACAGTCCAATAGCAATCAGCCC.

Worth noting for this clone: The DNA ends 3 residues before the CDR3 does, and the rest of the CDR3 is filled in from the germline J gene. The chain employs TRBV5-1 and TRBJ2-7, with D perhaps TRBD2 (6 bases). Trimming cost V 4 bases and J 3 bases, with 14 bases left between them. The germline V gene encodes CDR1 SGHRS and CDR2 YFSETQ. The CDR3 has 14 amino acids. The part of the CDR3 DNA that was read is TGCGCCAGCAGCATGTCGGCGGGGAACTACGAG. Protein: CASSMSAGNYE. The whole CDR3 sequence reads CASSMSAGNYEQYF. The complete variable domain, with remaining parts taken from reference TRBV5-1 and TRBJ2-7, reads KAGVTQTPRYLIKTRGQQVTLSCSPISGHRSVSWYQQTPGQGLQFLFEYFSETQRNKGNFPGRFSGRQFSNSRSEMNVSTLELGDSALYLCASSMSAGNYEQYFGPGTRLTVT.

The CDR3 spells CASSLIRGRFEQYF. The CDR3 bases that were read are TGTGCCAGCAGCTTAATTAGGGGGCGGTTCGAG. This chain links TRBV11-2 with TRBJ2-7; 7 bases map to TRBD1. The observed sequence ends 3 residues before the CDR3 terminus, with the missing tail filled in from the germline J gene. V was clipped by 2 bases and J by 6 bases; unmatched bases: 7. Looked up from germline, CDR1 is SGHAT and CDR2 is FQNNGV. The CDR3 is made up of 14 amino acids.

To note about this clone: Germline is not matched at one junction end, which may reflect a read error. The read terminates 3 residues ahead of where the CDR3 ends, so the germline J gene completes it. The chain combines TRBV30 with TRBJ2-2; TRBD2 is a possible D gene (5 bases). Germline lookup yields CDR1 GTSNPN and CDR2 SVGIG (reference sequence). The CDR3 is made up of 13 amino acids. The CDR3 spells CARRYRQVGELFF. CDR3 DNA, as far as it was read: TGTGCCCGGAGGTATAGGCAGGTCGGGGAG.

Note on this clone: Read coverage stops 3 residues before the CDR3 terminus; the germline J gene supplies the remainder. The V call is TRBV7-7, the J call TRBJ1-1; the D gene is possibly TRBD1 (5 bases). The V gene lost 5 bases and the J gene lost 1 base, with 8 bases spanning the gap. The CDR3 consists of 13 residues. The germline gives CDR1 SSHAT, CDR2 FNYEAQ (reference sequence). The CDR3 DNA, read in part, is TGTGCCAGCAGCCTACAGGAGAACACTGAA. It is translated as CASSLQENTE. The whole CDR3 is CASSLQENTEAFF.

Of note for this clone: The CDR3 goes on 3 residues after the read ends, and that part is filled in from the germline J gene. The V and J genes are TRBV6-1 and TRBJ1-4; 8 bases align to TRBD1. The CDR3 runs to 14 residues. Germline V gene sequence: CDR1 MNHNS, CDR2 SASEGT. The part of the CDR3 DNA that was read is TGTGCCAGCAGTGAAAACAGGGGGGATTCACCA. Translating gives CASSENRGDSP. The CDR3 in its entirety is CASSENRGDSPLFF.

Note on this clone: The read ends 3 residues shy of where the CDR3 ends; the end is completed using the germline J gene. The chain links TRBV10-1 to TRBJ1-6; D remains ambiguous. Germline V gene data show CDR1 as WNHNN and CDR2 as SYGVQD (reference sequence). This CDR3 is 15 amino acids long. V was shortened by 3 bases and J by 6 bases, with 12 bases between the two germline ends. The CDR3 DNA, read in part, is TGCGCCAGCAGTGACCGGGTTCCATCTAATTCACCC. Its translation is CASSDRVPSNSP. The complete CDR3 protein is CASSDRVPSNSPLHF.

About this clone itself: The CDR3 goes on 3 residues after the read ends, and that part is filled in from the germline J gene. The gene calls are TRBV19 and TRBJ1-6; the D gene is possibly TRBD1 (5 bases). This CDR3 has 13 residues. V was pared by 7 bases and J by 7 bases, with 11 bases between. Germline values: CDR1 LNHDA, CDR2 SQIVND (reference sequence). The DNA read from the CDR3 is TGTGCCAGTAACGTTCGGGGGAATTCACCC. This translates into CASNVRGNSP. The entire CDR3 sequence reads CASNVRGNSPLHF.

Turning to this clone: The sequenced fragment ends 3 residues before the CDR3 boundary, so the rest is inferred from the germline J gene. This chain joins TRBV5-1 and TRBJ1-2, with D possibly being TRBD1 (6 bases). In germline, CDR1 is SGHRS, CDR2 YFSETQ. The V gene lost 0 bases and the J gene lost 4 bases, with 10 bases spanning the gap. This CDR3 spans 14 amino acids. CDR3 region: CASSLADSLYGYTF. The covered CDR3 bases are TGCGCCAGCAGCTTGGCGGACAGTCTCTATGGC.

To note about this clone: Read sequence stops 3 residues before the CDR3 end, and the germline J gene provides the missing end. V and J are TRBV7-9 and TRBJ2-7; D is perhaps TRBD1 (6 bases). Between the trimmed V and J ends, which lost 5 bases and 0 bases, there was a span of 11 bases. The CDR3 totals 14 residues. Germline CDR1 reads SEHNR; CDR2 reads FQNEAQ (reference sequence). Incomplete CDR3 DNA: TGTGCCAGCAGCAACGGACAGAACTCCTACGAG. Translating it yields CASSNGQNSYE. Given in full, the CDR3 is CASSNGQNSYEQYF.

The CDR3 here is CASSFTGAQYF. CDR3 DNA, as far as it was read: TGTGCCAGCAGCTTTACAGGGGCT. V gene TRBV28 combines with J gene TRBJ2-4; 7 bases align to TRBD1. The DNA ends 3 residues before the CDR3 does, and the rest of the CDR3 is filled in from the germline J gene. Germline CDR1 MDHEN, CDR2 SYDVKM. The CDR3 loop spans 11 amino acids.

About this clone itself: The missing CDR3 end, 3 residues past where the read stops, is filled in from the germline J gene. The chain links TRBV6-1 to TRBJ2-5; a weak D match, TRBD1 (5 bases). The ends were cut back, 4 bases at V and 4 bases at J, with 13 bases in the middle. Looked up from germline, CDR1 is MNHNS and CDR2 is SASEGT. The CDR3 contains 14 residues. Incomplete CDR3 DNA: TGTGCCAGCAGTGTGGCAGGGAAAGGAGAGACC. It codes for CASSVAGKGET. Given in full, the CDR3 is CASSVAGKGETQYF.